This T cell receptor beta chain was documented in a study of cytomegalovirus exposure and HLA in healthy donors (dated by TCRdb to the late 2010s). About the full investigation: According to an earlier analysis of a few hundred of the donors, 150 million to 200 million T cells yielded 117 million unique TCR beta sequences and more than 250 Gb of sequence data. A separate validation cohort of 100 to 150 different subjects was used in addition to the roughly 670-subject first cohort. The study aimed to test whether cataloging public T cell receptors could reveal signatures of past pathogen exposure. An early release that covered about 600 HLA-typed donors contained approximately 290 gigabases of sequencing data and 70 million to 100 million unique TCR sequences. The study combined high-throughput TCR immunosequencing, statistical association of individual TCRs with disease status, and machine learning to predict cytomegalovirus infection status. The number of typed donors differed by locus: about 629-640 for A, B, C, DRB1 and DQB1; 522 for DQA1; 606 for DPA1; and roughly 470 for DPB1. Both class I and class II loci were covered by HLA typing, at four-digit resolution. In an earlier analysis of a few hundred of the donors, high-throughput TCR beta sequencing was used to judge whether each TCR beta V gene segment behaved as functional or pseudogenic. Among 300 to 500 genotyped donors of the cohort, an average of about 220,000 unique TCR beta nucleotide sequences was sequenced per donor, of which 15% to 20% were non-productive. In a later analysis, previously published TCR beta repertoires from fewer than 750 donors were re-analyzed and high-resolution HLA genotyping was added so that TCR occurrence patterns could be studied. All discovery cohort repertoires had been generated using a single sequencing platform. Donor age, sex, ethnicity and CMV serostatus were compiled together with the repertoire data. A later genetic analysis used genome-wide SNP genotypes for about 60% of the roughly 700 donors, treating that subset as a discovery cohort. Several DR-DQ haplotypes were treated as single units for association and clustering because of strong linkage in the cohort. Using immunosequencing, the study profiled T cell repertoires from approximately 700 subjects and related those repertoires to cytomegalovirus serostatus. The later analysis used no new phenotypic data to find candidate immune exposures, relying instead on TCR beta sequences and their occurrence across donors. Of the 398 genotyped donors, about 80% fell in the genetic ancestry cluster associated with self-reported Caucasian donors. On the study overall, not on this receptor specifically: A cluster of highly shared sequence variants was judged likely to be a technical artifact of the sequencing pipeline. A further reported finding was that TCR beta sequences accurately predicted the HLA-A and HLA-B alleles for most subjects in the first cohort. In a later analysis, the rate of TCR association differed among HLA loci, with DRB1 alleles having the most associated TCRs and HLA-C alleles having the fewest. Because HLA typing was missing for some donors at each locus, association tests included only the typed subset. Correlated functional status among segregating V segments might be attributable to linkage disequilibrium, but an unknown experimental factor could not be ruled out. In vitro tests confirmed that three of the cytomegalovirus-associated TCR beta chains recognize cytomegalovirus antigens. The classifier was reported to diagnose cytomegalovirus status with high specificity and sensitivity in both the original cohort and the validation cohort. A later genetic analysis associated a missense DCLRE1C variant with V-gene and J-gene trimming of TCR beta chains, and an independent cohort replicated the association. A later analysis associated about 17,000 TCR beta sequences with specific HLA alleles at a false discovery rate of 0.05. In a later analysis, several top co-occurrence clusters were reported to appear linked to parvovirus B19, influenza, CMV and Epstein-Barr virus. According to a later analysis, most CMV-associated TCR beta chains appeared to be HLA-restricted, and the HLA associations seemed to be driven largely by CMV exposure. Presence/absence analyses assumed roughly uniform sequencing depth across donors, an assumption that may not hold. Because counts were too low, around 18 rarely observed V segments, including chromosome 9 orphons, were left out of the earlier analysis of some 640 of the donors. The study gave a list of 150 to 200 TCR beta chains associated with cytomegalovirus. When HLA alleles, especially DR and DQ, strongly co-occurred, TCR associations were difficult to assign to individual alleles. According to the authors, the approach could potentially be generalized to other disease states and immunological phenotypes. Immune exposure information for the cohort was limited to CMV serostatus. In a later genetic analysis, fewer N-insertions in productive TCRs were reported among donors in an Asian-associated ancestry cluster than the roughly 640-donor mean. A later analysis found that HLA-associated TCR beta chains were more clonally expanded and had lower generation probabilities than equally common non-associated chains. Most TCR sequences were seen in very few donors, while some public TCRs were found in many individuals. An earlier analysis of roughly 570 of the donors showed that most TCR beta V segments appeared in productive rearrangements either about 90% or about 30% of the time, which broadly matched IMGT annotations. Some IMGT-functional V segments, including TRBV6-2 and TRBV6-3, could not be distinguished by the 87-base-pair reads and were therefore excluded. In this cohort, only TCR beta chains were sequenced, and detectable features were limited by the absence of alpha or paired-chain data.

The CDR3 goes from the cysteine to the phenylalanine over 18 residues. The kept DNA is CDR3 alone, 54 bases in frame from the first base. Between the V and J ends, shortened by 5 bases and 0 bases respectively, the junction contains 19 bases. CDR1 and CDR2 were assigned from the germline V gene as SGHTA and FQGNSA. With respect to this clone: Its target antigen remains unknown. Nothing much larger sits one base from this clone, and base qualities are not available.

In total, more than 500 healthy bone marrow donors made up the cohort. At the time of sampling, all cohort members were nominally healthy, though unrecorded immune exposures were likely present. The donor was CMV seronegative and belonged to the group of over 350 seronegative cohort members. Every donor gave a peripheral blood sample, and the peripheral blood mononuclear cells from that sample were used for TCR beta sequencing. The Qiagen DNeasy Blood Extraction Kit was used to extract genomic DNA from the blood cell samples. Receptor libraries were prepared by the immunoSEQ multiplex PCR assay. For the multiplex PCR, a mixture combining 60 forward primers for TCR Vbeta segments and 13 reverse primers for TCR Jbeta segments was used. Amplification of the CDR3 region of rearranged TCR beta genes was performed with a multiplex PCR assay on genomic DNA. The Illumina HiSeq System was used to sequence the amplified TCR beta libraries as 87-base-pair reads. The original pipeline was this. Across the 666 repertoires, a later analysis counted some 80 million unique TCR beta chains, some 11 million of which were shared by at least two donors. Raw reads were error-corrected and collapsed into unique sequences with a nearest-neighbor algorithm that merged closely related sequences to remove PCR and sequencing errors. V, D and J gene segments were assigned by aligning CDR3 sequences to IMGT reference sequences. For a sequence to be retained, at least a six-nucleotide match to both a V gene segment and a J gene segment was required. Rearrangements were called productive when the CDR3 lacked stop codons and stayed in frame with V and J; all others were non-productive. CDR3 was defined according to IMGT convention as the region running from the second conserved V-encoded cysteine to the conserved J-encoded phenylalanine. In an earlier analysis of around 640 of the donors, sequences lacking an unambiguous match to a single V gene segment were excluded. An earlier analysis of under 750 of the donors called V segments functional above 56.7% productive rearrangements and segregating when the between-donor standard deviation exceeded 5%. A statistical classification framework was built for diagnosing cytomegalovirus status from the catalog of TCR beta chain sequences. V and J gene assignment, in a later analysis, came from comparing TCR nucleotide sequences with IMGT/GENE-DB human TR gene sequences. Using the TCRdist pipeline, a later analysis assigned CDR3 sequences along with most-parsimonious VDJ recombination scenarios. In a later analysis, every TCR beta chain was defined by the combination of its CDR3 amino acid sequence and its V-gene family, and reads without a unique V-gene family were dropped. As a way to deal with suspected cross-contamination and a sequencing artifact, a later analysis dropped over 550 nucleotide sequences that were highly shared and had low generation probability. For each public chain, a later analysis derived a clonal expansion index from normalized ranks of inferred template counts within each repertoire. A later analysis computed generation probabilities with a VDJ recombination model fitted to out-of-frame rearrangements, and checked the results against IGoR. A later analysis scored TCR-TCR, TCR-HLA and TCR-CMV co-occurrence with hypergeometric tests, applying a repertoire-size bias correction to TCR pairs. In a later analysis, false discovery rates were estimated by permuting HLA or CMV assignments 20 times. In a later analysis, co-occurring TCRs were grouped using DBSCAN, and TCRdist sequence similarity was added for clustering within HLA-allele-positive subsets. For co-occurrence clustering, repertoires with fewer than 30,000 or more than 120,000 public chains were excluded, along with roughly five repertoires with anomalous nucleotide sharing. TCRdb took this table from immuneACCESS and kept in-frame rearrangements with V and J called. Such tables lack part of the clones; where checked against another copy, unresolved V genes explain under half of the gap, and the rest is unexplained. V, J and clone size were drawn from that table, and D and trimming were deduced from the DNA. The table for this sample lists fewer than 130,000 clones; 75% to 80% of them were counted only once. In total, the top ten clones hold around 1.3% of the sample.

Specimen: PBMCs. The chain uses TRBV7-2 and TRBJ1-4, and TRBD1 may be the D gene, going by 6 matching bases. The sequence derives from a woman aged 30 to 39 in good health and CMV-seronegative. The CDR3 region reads CASSGRDNNLATNEKLFF. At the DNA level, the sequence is TGTGCCAGCAGCGGCCGGGACAATAATCTAGCAACTAATGAAAAACTGTTTTTT.